This is a list of T cell receptor beta chains from one sample in a study of post-analysis software for immune sequencing data. TCRdb re-called the PCR reads with MiXCR, one entry per CDR3 protein. This table holds 650,000 to 900,000 distinct CDR3 sequences, roughly 50% found once. Input material: blood. All receptors come from a girl between 5 and 17 years old with multiple sclerosis. Each CDR3 is given with its conserved first and last residue. A D gene is named only where the DNA matches it firmly. Not all rows give a size; the values are once, few, many and, for expanded clones, a class.

TRBD2 - TRBJ2-3 TRBV12-3/TRBV12-4 TGTGCCAGCAGTGCTACTAGCGGGAGGAGGACAGATACGCAGTATTTT CASSATSGRRTDTQYF
- - TRBJ2-1 TRBV19 TGTGCCAGTAGCACCCGAACGACCTCCGGGAATGAGCAGTTCTTC CASSTRTTSGNEQFF
TRBD1 - TRBJ1-5 TRBV3-1 TGTGCCAGCAGCCCGGGACAGGGCAGGGGGCCCCAGCATTTT CASSPGQGRGPQHF
- - TRBJ2-5 TRBV4-2 TGTGCCAGCAGCCAAGATCGGGGTGAGCAGTACTTC CASSQDRGEQYF
- - TRBJ1-2 TRBV29-1 TGCAGCGTTGGATCGACGGGGCGACATGGCTACACCTTC CSVGSTGRHGYTF
TRBD1 - TRBJ2-7 TRBV6-2/TRBV6-3 TGTGCCAGCAGCCACCTCGGGACAGCGGCCTACGAGCAGTACTTC CASSHLGTAAYEQYF
- many TRBJ2-3 TRBV24-1 TGTGCCACCAGTGGGGAGCCTTCGAGAGAATATACGCAGTATTTT CATSGEPSREYTQYF
TRBD2 few TRBJ2-5 TRBV20-1 TGCAGTGTCCCAGCAGTGGGGGGGGAGACCCAGTACTTC CSVPAVGGETQYF
- few TRBJ2-7 TRBV10-3 TGTGCCATCAGTGAGGCGTCCTACGAGCAGTACTTC CAISEASYEQYF
- - TRBJ2-7 TRBV20-1 TGCAGTGCCCCCAGAGATCTCGGGGGCGTGGACGAGCAGTACTTC CSAPRDLGGVDEQYF
- - TRBJ2-7 TRBV18 TGTGCCAGCTCCCACAAAGGCGGCCATATCTCCTACGAGCAGTACTTC CASSHKGGHISYEQYF
TRBD2 few TRBJ2-7 TRBV11-2 TGTGCCAGCAGCTCCCTAAGGGAGGGGTACTACGAGCAGTACTTC CASSSLREGYYEQYF
- - TRBJ2-7 TRBV28 TGTGCCAGCAGTGCACCAGGGGCCGCCTCCTACGAGCAGTACTTC CASSAPGAASYEQYF
- few TRBJ2-7 TRBV7-2 TGTGCCAGCAGCTCCGGGACAAGGGCCTACGAGCAGTACTTC CASSSGTRAYEQYF
- - TRBJ2-3 TRBV21-1 TGTGCCAGCAGCAAAGAAGCCCGCTCTAGGGGTAGCACAGATACGCAGTATTTT CASSKEARSRGSTDTQYF
TRBD2 - TRBJ2-1 TRBV7-2 TGTGCCAGCAGCTTAAACGGTCTAGCGGGGTACTATGAGCAGTTCTTC CASSLNGLAGYYEQFF
TRBD2 - TRBJ2-5 TRBV11-2 TGTGCCAGCAGCTTCGGGACTAGCGGGGGGGAGACCCAGTACTTC CASSFGTSGGETQYF
- few TRBJ2-5 TRBV9 TGTGCCAGCAGCCCTTTTGGGAGACCAGAGACCCAGTACTTC CASSPFGRPETQYF
TRBD2 - TRBJ2-1 TRBV9 TGTGCCAGCAGCGCCGAGGGACTAGCTGGTGAGCAGTTCTTC CASSAEGLAGEQFF
- few TRBJ1-6 TRBV20-1 TGCAGTGCTGAGGGGGATTGGTCCTATAATTCACCCCTCCACTTT CSAEGDWSYNSPLHF
- - TRBJ2-1 TRBV7-2 TGTGCCAGCAGCTTAGTCCTCAGAGGCGAGCAGTTCTTC CASSLVLRGEQFF
TRBD1 - TRBJ2-6 TRBV5-1 TGCGCCAGCAGCCCAGGACAGGTGGGGACCAACGTCCTGACTTTC CASSPGQVGTNVLTF
- - TRBJ2-1 TRBV24-1 TGTGCCACCAGTGATTTGGGCGCTGAGCAGTTCTTC CATSDLGAEQFF
TRBD2 - TRBJ2-3 TRBV12-3/TRBV12-4 TGTGCCAGCAGTTTTTCGGCGCCCGGACTAGCGGGAGTGCTCACAGATACGCAGTATTTT CASSFSAPGLAGVLTDTQYF
- few TRBJ1-2 TRBV20-1 TGCAGTGCTCCCACCGGGGGGCCTGACTATGGCTACACCTTC CSAPTGGPDYGYTF
- - TRBJ2-7 TRBV5-1 TGCGCCAGCAGGGCAGGGGGGGACTCCGAGCAGTACTTC CASRAGGDSEQYF
TRBD2 - TRBJ2-5 TRBV6-1 TGTGCCAGCAGTGAAGGGGAGCGGGGCGGGAGACGGTGGGAGACCCAGTACTTC CASSEGERGGRRWETQYF
- few TRBJ2-7 TRBV5-4 TGTGCCAGCAGCGACGGGACAGCGGGCCCCTACGAGCAGTACTTC CASSDGTAGPYEQYF
- - TRBJ1-1 TRBV6-1 TGTGCCAGCTCCAGGGCAACTCTAGCTTCTCCTGAAGCTTTCTTT CASSRATLASPEAFF
- - TRBJ2-3 TRBV10-3 TGTGCCATCAGTGGGGCTAGCACAGATACGCAGTATTTT CAISGASTDTQYF
TRBD1 - TRBJ2-1 TRBV7-9 TGTGCCAGCAGCGGGACAGCCGGAGACAATGAGCAGTTCTTC CASSGTAGDNEQFF
TRBD2 few TRBJ2-3 TRBV20-1 TGCAGTGCTAGAGATTTAAAGACTAGCGGGAGGAGAGTGGCTGATACGCAGTATTTT CSARDLKTSGRRVADTQYF
- - TRBJ2-3 TRBV20-1 TGCAGTGCTAATCAGGGGGGGTCTAGCACAGATACGCAGTATTTT CSANQGGSSTDTQYF
- - TRBJ2-5 TRBV13 TGTGCCAGCAGCTTAGTTTACCCCGACAGTCAAGAGACCCAGTACTTC CASSLVYPDSQETQYF
- few TRBJ2-7 TRBV5-1 TGCGCCAGCAGCTTGAATGGGGACTCCTACGAGCAGTACTTC CASSLNGDSYEQYF
- - TRBJ2-1 TRBV12-3/TRBV12-4 TGTGCCAGCAGTTTCGTACCAACCTCCTACAATGAGCAGTTCTTC CASSFVPTSYNEQFF
TRBD2 few TRBJ2-1 TRBV5-6 TGTGCCAGCAGCTCACTAGCGGGCGGCAATGAGCAGTTCTTC CASSSLAGGNEQFF
TRBD1 few TRBJ1-5 TRBV12-3/TRBV12-4 TGTGCCAGCAGCCAAGGACAGGGAGGGTATGGGAAATATAGCAATCAGCCCCAGCATTTT CASSQGQGGYGKYSNQPQHF
- - TRBJ1-4 TRBV6-6 TGTGCCAGCAGTTCCCCTCTTGAAAAACTGTTTTTT CASSSPLEKLFF